Listed below are T cell receptor beta chains from one sample, sequenced in a study of beta chain features in type 1 diabetes. Here immunoSEQ multiplex PCR was the method, and the copy in TCRdb shows in-frame clones only, minus some. The repertoire holds roughly 400,000 clones, with approximately 14% as singletons. What was sequenced was naive CD4+ T cells from blood. The receptors here all came from a man aged 25-45 years in good health. CDR3s include the opening cysteine and the closing phenylalanine or tryptophan. Fields, in order: J gene, V gene, clone size, D gene, CDR3 DNA, CDR3 protein. A D gene is named only where the DNA matches it firmly. Part of the rows lack a size; the others show once, few, many or a class for expanded clones.

TRBJ2-5 TRBV6-6 NA TRBD1 TGTGCCAGCAGTTCAACAAAACAGGGGCCCGAGACCCAGTACTTC CASSSTKQGPETQYF
TRBJ1-2 TRBV30 many NA TGTGCCTGGAGTAGGGGTGGGAATGGCTACACCTTC CAWSRGGNGYTF
TRBJ2-5 TRBV20-1 NA NA TGCAGTGCTAGGGGGGCGGAGACCCAGTACTTC CSARGAETQYF
TRBJ2-5 TRBV7-2 few NA TGTGCCAGCAGCTCCAACGGGGAGACCCAGTACTTC CASSSNGETQYF
TRBJ1-4 TRBV2 few TRBD1 TGTGCCGGAAAGGGACAGCCAAATGAAAAACTGTTTTTT CAGKGQPNEKLFF
TRBJ2-5 TRBV7-9 few TRBD2 TGTGCCAGCAGCTTATATCGCGGGGGTGTTCAAGAGACCCAGTACTTC CASSLYRGGVQETQYF
TRBJ2-3 TRBV7-2 NA NA TGTGCCAGCAGCCCACGACTGGGGACGCAGTATTTT CASSPRLGTQYF
TRBJ1-3 TRBV7-2 NA TRBD1 TGTGCCAGCAGCCAGACAGGGATATCCGGAAACACCATATATTTT CASSQTGISGNTIYF
TRBJ2-5 TRBV13 few TRBD2 TGTGCCAGCAGCTTAGGCCTAGCGGGAGGGCAGGAGACCCAGTACTTC CASSLGLAGGQETQYF
TRBJ2-1 TRBV6-5 NA NA TGTGCCAGCAGTTACCTTCGAGGACAGTCCTACAATGAGCAGTTCTTC CASSYLRGQSYNEQFF
TRBJ2-5 TRBV23-1 many TRBD1 TGCGCCAGCAGTCAACGGGGACAGGTAGTGGAGACCCAGTACTTC CASSQRGQVVETQYF
TRBJ2-7 TRBV9 NA NA TGTGCCAGCAGCGGCCTAGGGGAAGCTAGCAGGAGGCAGCTGTACTTC CASSGLGEASRRQLYF
TRBJ2-5 TRBV7-9 NA NA TGTGCCAGCAGCCCCGACAGCCAAGAGACCCAGTACTTC CASSPDSQETQYF
TRBJ1-2 TRBV27 few NA TGTGCCAGCAGTTTCTTACGGACGGGCCGCTACACCTTC CASSFLRTGRYTF
TRBJ2-1 TRBV4-3 NA TRBD2 TGCGCCAGCAGCCCCCAAGCGGGGGGGGGCCGGGGCTACAATGAGCAGTTCTTC CASSPQAGGGRGYNEQFF
TRBJ2-3 TRBV10-3 NA NA TGTGCCATCAGTGGGAATAGCGTAACAGATACGCAGTATTTT CAISGNSVTDTQYF
TRBJ2-1 TRBV7-2 few NA TGTGCCAGCAGCCAGAGGCTAGCTAATGAGCAGTTCTTC CASSQRLANEQFF
TRBJ1-1 TRBV29-1 NA NA TGCAGCGTTGGCCGGAACACTGAAGCTTTCTTT CSVGRNTEAFF
TRBJ2-3 TRBV30 few TRBD2 TGTGCCTGGAGTATCGGGAGGAACACAGATACGCAGTATTTT CAWSIGRNTDTQYF
TRBJ2-5 TRBV5-1 NA TRBD1 TGCGCCAGCAGCCCACGGGGACAGGGTGTCGAGACCCAGTACTTC CASSPRGQGVETQYF
TRBJ1-1 TRBV6-1 NA TRBD1 TGTGCCAGCAGTGTAGGGACAGGCCATGGGACTGAAGCTTTCTTT CASSVGTGHGTEAFF
TRBJ1-2 TRBV4-2 once TRBD1 TGTGCCAGCAGCTCAATCGGACAGGAATTATACGGCTACACCTTC CASSSIGQELYGYTF
TRBJ2-1 TRBV5-4 few TRBD2 TGTGCCAGCAGCTTTTATTCGGGGTTAGCGGGAGGAGGTGAGCAGTTCTTC CASSFYSGLAGGGEQFF
TRBJ1-1 TRBV2 NA NA TGTGCCAGCAGTAAGACAGGAGAGAATGAAGCTTTCTTT CASSKTGENEAFF
TRBJ1-2 TRBV5-6 NA NA TGTGCCAGCAGCTTGGGGAGACACACAAACTATGGCTACACCTTC CASSLGRHTNYGYTF
TRBJ2-3 TRBV15 NA NA TGTGCCACCAGCGACCCTAGCACAGATACGCAGTATTTT CATSDPSTDTQYF
TRBJ2-7 TRBV11-2 NA NA TGTGCCAGCAGCAACAGATACTACGAGCAGTACTTC CASSNRYYEQYF
TRBJ2-7 TRBV9 NA TRBD1 TGTGCCAGCAGCGTAGACCAGACAGGGTGGTTGGGCGAGCAGTACTTC CASSVDQTGWLGEQYF